This T cell receptor (beta chain) was obtained from a study of T cell responses to AZD1222 COVID-19 vaccine. Overall study context: Timing groups of about 4 and about 12 weeks for second doses were pooled.

Remarks on this clone: Antigen specificity is unknown.

General study results and limits: Just a handful of AZD1222 recipients were seropositive at baseline. Clonal diversity was possibly underestimated; the donors were predominantly white British and more often female.

CDR1 and CDR2 (germline): LNHDA, SQIVND (reference sequence). V was trimmed by 5 bases and J by 7 bases, leaving 9 bases between them. The CDR3 totals 13 residues. The table came from immunoSEQ multiplex PCR; TCRdb's copy has only in-frame clones and leaves some out. The table includes tens of thousands of clones, approximately 80% detected once. The specimen comprised peripheral blood, sampled on day 0 of AZD1222 vaccination. This receptor was taken from an adult in good health. The gene calls are TRBV19 and TRBJ1-6, with D possibly TRBD1 on 6 matching bases. For the CDR3, the DNA is TGTGCCAGTAGTCAGGGGTGGAATTCACCCCTCCACTTT. Amino acids: CASSQGWNSPLHF.